The clone carrying this T cell receptor beta chain ranks as medium-sized. Its matching antigen is unknown. These data belong to a study of T and B cells in COVID-19 patients. From blood, about 240-550 ng of genomic DNA served as TRB template. BIOMED2 TRB-A/B primer pools were used in multiplex TRB PCR. A single record per CDR3 protein comes from TCRdb applying MiXCR to the multiplex PCR reads. The table has under 9,500 distinct CDR3 sequences, around 30% seen once. Notes on the study in general: Highly clonal in active COVID-19, TRB repertoires exceeded healthy-donor diversity and richness at recovery. Patients with COVID-19 reportedly showed strongly skewed T cell receptor beta variable and joining gene usage.

Germline values: CDR1 MNHEY, CDR2 SMNVEV (reference sequence). The V gene lost 1 base and the J gene lost 4 bases, with 13 bases spanning the gap. This CDR3 spans 15 amino acids. V gene TRBV27 combines with J gene TRBJ2-5; a weak D match, TRBD1 (6 bases). Material: blood. The origin of this receptor is a human donor who had recovered from COVID-19. CDR3 sequence (DNA): TGTGCCAGCAGTTTATATCAGGGGCTAGGAGAGACCCAGTACTTC. It specifies CASSLYQGLGETQYF.